This T cell receptor (beta chain) was identified during a study of CD8 T cells in ankylosing spondylitis. Study-wide points: About eight highly homologous variants made up a TCR beta motif that seemed to typify ankylosing spondylitis blood. Peripheral blood held disease-linked clones only at relatively low frequency, and these were CD8+. A number of the motif variants had already been described in reactive arthritis synovial fluid and blood.

Turning to this clonotype: Its target is not known.

From germline, CDR1 is LNHNV and CDR2 YYDKDF (reference sequence). This CDR3 comprises 13 residues. Between the trimmed V and J ends, which lost 0 bases and 6 bases, there was a span of 9 bases. The authors made TCR beta libraries by quantitative 5'-RACE with molecular barcodes. TCRdb reprocessed the 5' RACE reads with MiXCR, giving one entry per CDR3 protein. The profile shows about 800,000 distinct CDR3 sequences, approximately 12% of them singletons. V gene TRBV15 combines with J gene TRBJ2-7; maybe TRBD2 (5 bases). The source of this sequence is a male donor with ankylosing spondylitis. The sample taken for sequencing was blood, either unsorted or a sorted T cell fraction (not recorded which). CDR3 DNA: TGTGCCACCAGCAGAGATTACGGAGGCGAGCAGTACTTC. Protein product: CATSRDYGGEQYF.